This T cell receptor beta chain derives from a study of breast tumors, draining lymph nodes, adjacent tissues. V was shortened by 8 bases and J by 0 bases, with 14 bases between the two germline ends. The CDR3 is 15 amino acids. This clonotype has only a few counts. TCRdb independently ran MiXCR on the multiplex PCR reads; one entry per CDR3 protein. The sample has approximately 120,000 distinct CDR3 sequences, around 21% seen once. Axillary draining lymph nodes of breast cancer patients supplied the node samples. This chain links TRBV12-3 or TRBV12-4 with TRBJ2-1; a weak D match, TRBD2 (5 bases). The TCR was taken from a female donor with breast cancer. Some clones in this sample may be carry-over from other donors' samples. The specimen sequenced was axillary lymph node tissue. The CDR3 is CASLEGGSSYNEQFF. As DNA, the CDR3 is TGTGCCAGCCTAGAGGGCGGTAGCTCCTACAATGAGCAGTTCTTC.